A single sample gave rise to the 23 T cell receptor beta chains below, sequenced in a study of graft-versus-host responses after intestinal transplantation. Here immunoSEQ multiplex PCR was the method, and the copy in TCRdb shows in-frame clones only, minus some. The table shows 49,000 or so clones, with approximately 95% occurring only once. Sequencing used PBMCs, obtained 750 to 800 days after a first intestinal transplant, on the day of a second. Receptors were obtained from a human patient who received an intestinal transplant, so some T cells may come from the graft donor.

The chain links TRBV5-1 to TRBJ2-7; 10 bases are a match to TRBD2. The CDR3 runs to 15 residues. V was pared by 1 base and J by 5 bases, with 6 bases of the junction left unmatched. Germline V gene lookup returns CDR1 SGHRS and CDR2 YFSETQ. The DNA of the CDR3 is TGCGCCAGCAGCTTGATCACTAGCGGGAAGGACGAGCAGTACTTC. Translation gives CASSLITSGKDEQYF.

This chain joins TRBV7-2 and TRBJ1-4; D is unclear. The CDR3 spans 15 residues. The V end lost 3 bases, the J end lost 4 bases, and 12 bases lay between the germline ends. Germline CDR1 and CDR2: SGHTA and FQGNSA. CDR3 sequence: CASSFDAVDNEKLFF. The CDR3 nucleotides are TGTGCCAGCAGCTTCGACGCAGTTGATAATGAAAAACTGTTTTTT.

V is TRBV4-2 and J is TRBJ1-1; possibly TRBD1 for D (5 bases). Trimming shortened V by 3 bases and J by 7 bases, and 15 bases separated the two germline ends. The CDR3 extends over 14 amino acids. The V gene's germline CDR1 is LGHNA and CDR2 YNFKEQ. CDR3 nucleotide sequence: TGTGCCAGCAGCCATGGCGTGGGGGGGGGTGAAGCTTTCTTT. Translated: CASSHGVGGGEAFF.

The rearrangement joins TRBV5-5 to TRBJ2-6; D is perhaps TRBD1 (5 bases). This CDR3 comprises 16 residues. V was shortened by 4 bases and J by 2 bases, with 13 bases between the two germline ends. Germline V gives CDR1 SGHKS, CDR2 YYEKEE (reference sequence). CDR3 DNA sequence: TGTGCCAGCAGCCCCATCTCAGGGACTGGGGCCAACGTCCTGACTTTC. Amino acid sequence: CASSPISGTGANVLTF.

The chain employs TRBV5-4 and TRBJ2-7, with D possibly matching TRBD1 (6 bases). V lost 4 bases, J lost 1 base, and 9 bases lay in between. The CDR3 sequence is 13 residues long. CDR1 is SGHNT, CDR2 YYREEE, per germline (reference sequence). CDR3 sequence (DNA): TGTGCCAGCAGCAGGGACACTTCCTACGAGCAGTACTTC. Amino acid sequence: CASSRDTSYEQYF. Full variable domain (outside the CDR3, taken from reference TRBV5-4 and TRBJ2-7): ETGVTQSPTHLIKTRGQQVTLRCSSQSGHNTVSWYQQALGQGPQFIFQYYREEENGRGNFPPRFSGLQFPNYSSELNVNALELDDSALYLCASSRDTSYEQYFGPGTRLTVT.

The chain uses TRBV10-3 and TRBJ2-3, with D maybe TRBD1 (6 bases). Looked up from germline, CDR1 is ENHRY and CDR2 is SYGVKD. The CDR3 spans 16 residues. The V gene lost 0 bases and the J gene lost 3 bases, with 13 bases spanning the gap. CDR3 nucleotides: TGTGCCATCAGTGAGTCTTGGTCGAGGGGGACAGATACGCAGTATTTT. The encoded protein is CAISESWSRGTDTQYF.

Concerning this clone: Other DNA sequences of this sample code for an identical CDR3. CDR3 coding DNA: TGCAGCGTTGAAGATCGACAGTACACTGAAGCTTTCTTT. Protein: CSVEDRQYTEAFF. The chain is built from TRBV29-1 and TRBJ1-1; a weak D match, TRBD1 (5 bases). V lost 0 bases, J lost 3 bases, and 8 bases lay in between. This CDR3 has 13 amino acids. Germline-derived CDR1 and CDR2 are SQVTM and ANQGSEA.

CDR3 residues: CASSSRLAGNYEQYF. The CDR3 nucleotides are TGTGCCAGCAGCTCACGACTAGCGGGGAACTACGAGCAGTACTTC. This chain links TRBV7-3 with TRBJ2-7; 11 nucleotides match TRBD2. The V gene's germline CDR1 is SGHTA and CDR2 FQGTGA. The ends lost 4 bases at V and 3 bases at J; junction bases unmatched: 5. The CDR3 has 15 residues.

CDR3 in amino acids: CASSFRTDEQFF. CDR3 DNA sequence: TGTGCCAGCAGCTTCAGGACCGATGAGCAGTTCTTC. The chain has TRBV5-4 and TRBJ2-1; D not resolved. The CDR3 consists of 12 residues. Germline CDR1 reads SGHNT; CDR2 reads YYREEE (reference sequence). Trimming stripped 2 bases from V and 8 bases from J, with 8 bases between.

The chain uses TRBV19 and TRBJ1-6; D uncertain. Per the germline V gene, CDR1 is LNHDA and CDR2 is SQIVND (reference sequence). This CDR3 spans 14 amino acids. With 10 bases removed from V and 1 base from J, the gap between germline ends came to 11 bases. The CDR3 region has the DNA TGTGCCACCAAGGAAGGGTCCTATAATTCACCCCTCCACTTT. Translation gives CATKEGSYNSPLHF.

The chain couples TRBV11-2 to TRBJ1-2; 7 positions agree with TRBD1. CDR1 and CDR2 from the germline V gene are SGHAT and FQNNGV. This CDR3 spans 14 amino acids. The trim removed 3 bases at V and 2 bases at J, leaving 3 bases unmatched. The CDR3 DNA is TGTGCCAGCAGCTTCGCAGGGGGGAACTATGGCTACACCTTC. It translates to CASSFAGGNYGYTF.

A note on this clone: Its ends do not fully match the called genes, so a read error is possible. The chain couples TRBV7-7 to TRBJ2-7; D is perhaps TRBD1 (6 bases). The CDR3 extends over 15 amino acids. CDR1 and CDR2 from the germline V gene are SSHAT and FNYEAQ (reference sequence). The CDR3 here is CASSFGQPGSYEQYF. The CDR3 DNA sequence: TGTGCTAGCAGCTTCGGACAGCCAGGCTCCTACGAGCAGTACTTC.

Turning to this clone: Other DNA sequences in this sample translate to the same CDR3. V gene TRBV5-1 combines with J gene TRBJ2-7; D is perhaps TRBD1 (6 bases). Trimming stripped 0 bases from V and 2 bases from J, with 9 bases between. From germline, CDR1 is SGHRS and CDR2 YFSETQ. There are 14 residues in the CDR3. The CDR3 nucleotides are TGCGCCAGCAGCTTGGGGGGGCTTACCTACGAGCAGTACTTC. Translated, it gives CASSLGGLTYEQYF. Full variable domain (rest looked up from reference TRBV5-1 and TRBJ2-7): KAGVTQTPRYLIKTRGQQVTLSCSPISGHRSVSWYQQTPGQGLQFLFEYFSETQRNKGNFPGRFSGRQFSNSRSEMNVSTLELGDSALYLCASSLGGLTYEQYFGPGTRLTVT.

This chain links TRBV5-1 with TRBJ1-1; 11 bases fit TRBD1. Germline V gives CDR1 SGHRS, CDR2 YFSETQ. The CDR3 is made up of 15 amino acids. With V trimmed by 3 bases and J by 7 bases, 8 bases remained unmatched. DNA of the CDR3: TGCGCCAGCAGCTCCCTCGGACAGGGGGCAAGTGAAGCTTTCTTT. It encodes CASSSLGQGASEAFF.

The chain recombines TRBV30 with TRBJ2-3; TRBD2 matches 7 bases. V was clipped by 0 bases and J by 6 bases; unmatched bases: 12. The germline gives CDR1 GTSNPN, CDR2 SVGIG (reference sequence). CDR3 size: 16 residues. CDR3 region: CAWSVVTRRERDTQYF. CDR3 coding DNA: TGTGCCTGGAGTGTAGTAACCCGGCGGGAGAGGGATACGCAGTATTTT.

Points on this clone: The same CDR3 also results from other DNA sequences found in this sample. The chain is built from TRBV9 and TRBJ1-2; D possibly corresponds to TRBD1 (6 bases). CDR1 SGDLS and CDR2 YYNGEE come from the germline V gene. Deletions cut 0 bases from V and 8 bases from J, with 17 bases between. This CDR3 contains 15 residues. This CDR3 is CASSVDGRGAHGYTF. In DNA form, the CDR3 reads TGTGCCAGCAGCGTAGACGGGCGGGGGGCGCACGGCTACACCTTC.

This chain connects TRBV15 to TRBJ2-7; D may be TRBD2 (6 bases). The germline V gene has CDR1 LNHNV and CDR2 YYDKDF (reference sequence). This CDR3 contains 16 residues. Trimming shortened V by 5 bases and J by 5 bases, and 22 bases separated the two germline ends. CDR3 sequence: CATSPGPGVGIDEQYF. CDR3 DNA sequence: TGTGCCACCAGCCCAGGCCCGGGAGTCGGTATCGACGAGCAGTACTTC. Together with reference TRBV15 and TRBJ2-7, the CDR3 gives the full variable domain: DAMVIQNPRYQVTQFGKPVTLSCSQTLNHNVMYWYQQKSSQAPKLLFHYYDKDFNNEADTPDNFQSRRPNTSFCFLDIRSPGLGDTAMYLCATSPGPGVGIDEQYFGPGTRLTVT.

The chain couples TRBV19 to TRBJ1-4, with D unresolved. This CDR3 has 15 residues. Germline V gene sequence: CDR1 LNHDA, CDR2 SQIVND (reference sequence). With 3 bases removed from V and 3 bases from J, the gap between germline ends came to 11 bases. The CDR3 DNA sequence: TGTGCCAGTAGTATTATCTCGCCGCCTAATGAAAAACTGTTTTTT. Amino acid sequence: CASSIISPPNEKLFF. The entire variable domain, with the rest obtained from reference TRBV19 and TRBJ1-4, is as follows: DGGITQSPKYLFRKEGQNVTLSCEQNLNHDAMYWYRQDPGQGLRLIYYSQIVNDFQKGDIAEGYSVSREKKESFPLTVTSAQKNPTAFYLCASSIISPPNEKLFFGSGTQLSVL.

This chain joins TRBV30 and TRBJ1-5, with TRBD1 matching 8 bases. CDR1 is GTSNPN and CDR2 is SVGIG in the germline V gene (reference sequence). The V and J ends lost 2 bases and 6 bases, in that order; junction bases with no gene match: 9. This CDR3 is built from 15 residues. For the CDR3, the DNA is TGTGCCTGGAGTTGGCCGACAGGGGCAAGTCAGCCCCAGCATTTT. Encoded protein: CAWSWPTGASQPQHF. The full variable domain, in which reference TRBV30 and TRBJ1-5 provide the parts outside the CDR3, is SQTIHQWPATLVQPVGSPLSLECTVEGTSNPNLYWYRQAAGRGLQLLFYSVGIGQISSEVPQNLSASRPQDRQFILSSKKLLLSDSGFYLCAWSWPTGASQPQHFGDGTRLSIL.

This chain links TRBV5-4 with TRBJ2-3; D is unresolved. V was pared by 3 bases and J by 4 bases, with 9 bases between. The germline gives CDR1 SGHNT, CDR2 YYREEE (reference sequence). The CDR3 spans 13 residues. CDR3 in DNA: TGTGCCAGCAGCTCGGTGGCGCCAGATACGCAGTATTTT. Protein: CASSSVAPDTQYF.

Remarks on this clone: Other DNA sequences within the sample encode an identical CDR3. The V and J genes are TRBV28 and TRBJ1-5; no firm D call. V lost 11 bases and J lost 2, with 7 bases in between. The length of the CDR3 is 11 residues. Germline assignment: CDR1 MDHEN and CDR2 SYDVKM. CDR3 residues: CASSGNQPQHF. The CDR3 DNA sequence: TGTGCCTCTTCGGGCAATCAGCCCCAGCATTTT.

This clone showed up just once. The CDR3 spells CASSYSRAGGPEQYF. CDR3 nucleotides: TGTGCCAGCAGTTACTCTCGGGCGGGAGGGCCCGAGCAGTACTTC. The chain joins TRBV6-5 to TRBJ2-7; 9 bases line up with TRBD2. V lost 0 bases and J lost 6; bases outside the gene matches: 6. The V gene's germline CDR1 is MNHEY and CDR2 SVGAGI. The CDR3 has 15 amino acids.

The rearrangement uses TRBV9 and TRBJ1-4; the match to TRBD1 covers 7 bases. CDR3 length: 16 residues. Germline-derived CDR1 and CDR2 are SGDLS and YYNGEE. V lost 2 bases to trimming and J lost 4 bases; unmatched junction nucleotides: 8. The CDR3 DNA follows: TGTGCCAGCAGCGTTGGCAGGGGGACGGGTAATGAAAAACTGTTTTTT. It is translated as CASSVGRGTGNEKLFF.